This TCR beta chain was sequenced during a study of cytomegalovirus exposure and HLA in healthy donors. Study-level points and caveats: Associated with HLA alleles at 0.05 false discovery rate in a later analysis were around 15,000 TCR beta sequences. For TCR beta chains, V- and J-gene trimming was later linked to a missense DCLRE1C variant. Most subjects' HLA-A and HLA-B alleles were reportedly predicted from TCR beta sequences. Productive rates of about 87% or about 30% were seen for most TCR beta V segments in an earlier analysis.

Notes on this clone: Its target is not known.

13 Jbeta primers and 60 Vbeta primers were used for the PCR. The method was immunoSEQ multiplex PCR; TCRdb's version includes in-frame clones alone and lacks a portion of them. This table holds over 85,000 clones, around three quarters found once. Sequencing was done on a sample of PBMCs. This receptor was taken from a man in his forties or fifties in good health and CMV-seronegative.

The CDR3 loop reads CASRMDTSNQPQHF. CDR3 sequence (DNA): TGTGCCAGCAGGATGGACACTAGCAATCAGCCCCAGCATTTT. The V call is TRBV28, the J call TRBJ1-5, with a tentative D call TRBD1 (5 bases). The ends were cut back, 6 bases at V and 0 bases at J, with 9 bases in the middle. The CDR3 runs 14 residues. Germline V gene data show CDR1 as MDHEN and CDR2 as SYDVKM.